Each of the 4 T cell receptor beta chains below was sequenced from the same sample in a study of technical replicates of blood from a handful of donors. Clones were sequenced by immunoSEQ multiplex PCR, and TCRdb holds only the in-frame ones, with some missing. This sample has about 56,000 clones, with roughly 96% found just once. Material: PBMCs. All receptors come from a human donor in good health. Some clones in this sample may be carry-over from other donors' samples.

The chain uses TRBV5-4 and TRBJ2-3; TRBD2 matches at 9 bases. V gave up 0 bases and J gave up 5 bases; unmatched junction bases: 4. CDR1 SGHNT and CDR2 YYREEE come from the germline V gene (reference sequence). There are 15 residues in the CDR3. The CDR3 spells CASSLDGSGRDTQYF. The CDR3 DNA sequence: TGTGCCAGCAGCTTGGATGGTAGCGGGAGAGATACGCAGTATTTT.

CDR3 region: CASSLSTGSNQPQHF. Here the CDR3 DNA reads TGTGCCAGCAGCTTAAGTACAGGTAGCAATCAGCCCCAGCATTTT. This sequence joins TRBV7-2 and TRBJ1-5; D might be TRBD1 (5 bases). CDR3 length: 15 residues. Trimming cost V 2 bases and J 0 bases, with 8 bases left between them. Germline V gives CDR1 SGHTA, CDR2 FQGNSA.

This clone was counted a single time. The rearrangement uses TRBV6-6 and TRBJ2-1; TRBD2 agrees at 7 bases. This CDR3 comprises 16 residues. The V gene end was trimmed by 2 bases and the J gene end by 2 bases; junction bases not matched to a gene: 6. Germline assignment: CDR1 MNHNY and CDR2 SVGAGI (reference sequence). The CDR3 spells CASSYEMSGAYNEQFF. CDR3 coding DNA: TGTGCCAGCAGTTACGAGATGAGCGGGGCCTACAATGAGCAGTTCTTC.

CDR3: CASSLASGSSYEQYF. Here the CDR3 DNA reads TGTGCCAGCAGCTTAGCCAGCGGGAGTTCCTACGAGCAGTACTTC. J is TRBJ2-7 and V is TRBV7-9; 8 bases map to TRBD2. CDR3 length: 15 amino acids. The trim removed 0 bases at V and 1 base at J, leaving 2 bases unmatched. Per the germline V gene, CDR1 is SEHNR and CDR2 is FQNEAQ (reference sequence).